These 14 T cell receptor beta chains share one sample of origin, sequenced in a study of type 1 regulatory T cells (dated by TCRdb to about 2021). Their cognate antigens are unknown. The sequencer listed for this sample is Illumina MiSeq. Using fastp at Q25 and MiXCR, TCRdb reprocessed the public reads and kept productive beta chains. Rows are unified per CDR3 protein, each entry keeping the most common DNA and genes. This sample holds tens of thousands of distinct CDR3 sequences; 49% were observed only once. The leading ten clones occupy roughly 2.2% of the sample. Material: cultured non-Tr1 T cells, either the whole culture or a sorted T cell fraction (not recorded which). The intended sense of this specimen's cell subset or site label: non-Tr1 population from the T-allo10 product. These receptors were taken from a human donor in good health.

The genes are TRBV7-2 and TRBJ1-1, with TRBD1 matching 9 bases. The CDR3 spans 15 residues. From germline, CDR1 is SGHTA and CDR2 FQGNSA. V was clipped by 7 bases and J by 6 bases; unmatched bases: 12. Here the CDR3 DNA reads TGTGCCAGCAACCCCGGGACAGGGAGACTGGCTGAAGCTTTCTTT. Translated, it gives CASNPGTGRLAEAFF.

This clonotype was counted a few times. The CDR3 region is CATSRDGPRNYGYTF. The DNA for the CDR3 is TGTGCCACCAGCAGAGATGGACCGCGGAACTATGGCTACACCTTC. The V call is TRBV15, the J call TRBJ1-2; no reliable D call. V lost 0 bases, J lost 2 bases, and 10 bases lay in between. From germline, CDR1 is LNHNV and CDR2 YYDKDF (reference sequence). CDR3 length equals 15 residues.

This rearrangement joins TRBV5-1 to TRBJ2-1; D may be TRBD1 or TRBD2 (5 bases each). This CDR3 contains 11 residues. V was shortened by 6 bases and J by 8 bases, with 9 bases between the two germline ends. In germline, CDR1 is SGHRS, CDR2 YFSETQ. CDR3 sequence reads: CASKGEYEQFF. The CDR3 DNA follows: TGCGCCAGCAAAGGGGAGTATGAGCAGTTCTTC.

There are a few counts of this clonotype. The V gene is TRBV7-8, the J gene TRBJ1-5; D unclear. Trimming took 5 bases from V and 5 from J, leaving 16 bases between them. The CDR3 totals 15 residues. Germline V gene data show CDR1 as SGHVS and CDR2 as FQNEAQ. CDR3 region: CASSPPGRVDQPQHF. CDR3 DNA: TGTGCCAGCAGCCCTCCTGGTAGGGTGGATCAGCCCCAGCATTTT.

This chain uses TRBV12-3 or TRBV12-4 with TRBJ1-1; D is possibly TRBD1 (5 bases). Trimming stripped 6 bases from V and 3 bases from J, with 14 bases between. This CDR3 comprises 14 residues. The CDR3 DNA is TGTGCCAGCAGCCGACTAGGAGGGGACACTGAAGCTTTCTTT. Translating it yields CASSRLGGDTEAFF.

The chain employs TRBV7-8 and TRBJ2-5, with 8 bases that match TRBD2. Losses at the gene ends were 2 bases for V and 5 bases for J; bases not matched to a gene: 4. The CDR3 covers 14 residues. Germline V CDR1 and CDR2: SGHVS, FQNEAQ. CDR3 bases: TGTGCCAGCAGCTTAATAGCGGGGTCGGAGACCCAGTACTTC. Its protein product is CASSLIAGSETQYF.

V gene TRBV10-3 combines with J gene TRBJ1-1, with a weak D call TRBD1 (5 bases). The germline V gene has CDR1 ENHRY and CDR2 SYGVKD. V was cut by 0 bases and J by 1 base, with 6 bases left in between. The CDR3 length is 14 residues. The CDR3 here is CAISESRGNTEAFF. The CDR3 coding sequence is TGTGCCATCAGTGAGTCGAGGGGGAACACTGAAGCTTTCTTT.

The table lists this clonotype with a few counts. The chain carries TRBV18 and TRBJ2-7, with TRBD2 matching over 11 bases. The CDR3 spans 15 residues. CDR1 is KGHSH, CDR2 LQKENI, per germline. Trimming at V came to 2 bases and at J to 6 bases, leaving 6 bases not matched to a gene. CDR3 coding DNA: TGTGCCAGCTCACCAATAGCGGGGGGGCCTGGCGAGCAGTACTTC. It specifies CASSPIAGGPGEQYF.

The table lists this clonotype with a few counts. The J gene is TRBJ1-2, the V gene TRBV27; D ambiguous. Germline assignment: CDR1 MNHEY and CDR2 SMNVEV (reference sequence). The CDR3 loop spans 14 amino acids. With 6 bases removed from V and 5 bases from J, the gap between germline ends came to 16 bases. The CDR3: CASSPARERYGYTF. DNA for the CDR3: TGTGCCAGCAGCCCTGCGAGAGAGAGGTATGGCTACACCTTC.

The chain recombines TRBV10-3 with TRBJ1-5; D is undetermined. This CDR3 has 12 amino acids. Trimming removed 3 bases at V and 5 bases at J, with 5 bases between. The V gene's germline CDR1 is ENHRY and CDR2 SYGVKD. The CDR3 region has the DNA TGTGCCATCAGTGATGGAGATCAGCCCCAGCATTTT. Translated, it gives CAISDGDQPQHF.

The V gene is TRBV6-1, the J gene TRBJ2-3; D uncertain. With 4 bases removed from V and 4 bases from J, the gap between germline ends came to 3 bases. Germline V gene sequence: CDR1 MNHNS, CDR2 SASEGT. The CDR3 is 11 residues long. CDR3 sequence: CASSAADTQYF. The CDR3 nucleotides are TGTGCCAGCAGTGCCGCAGATACGCAGTATTTT.

This clonotype was seen more than once but under ten times. The DNA for the CDR3 is TGTGCCAGCAGTGGACCGGGGTTCAATGAGCAGTTCTTC. It encodes CASSGPGFNEQFF. The chain couples TRBV6-2 or TRBV6-3 to TRBJ2-1; TRBD2 is a possible D gene (5 bases). The CDR3 runs 13 residues. V was cut by 5 bases and J by 6 bases, with 11 bases left in between. Germline V gives CDR1 MNHEY, CDR2 SVGEGT.

This chain links TRBV5-6 with TRBJ2-7, with a tentative D call TRBD1 (6 bases). V gave up 0 bases and J gave up 7 bases, with 17 bases separating them. Germline V lookup: CDR1 SGHDT, CDR2 YYEEEE. The CDR3 consists of 15 residues. CDR3 DNA: TGTGCCAGCAGCTTGGGAGGGGGTACAGCGAGAGAGCAGTACTTC. This codes for CASSLGGGTAREQYF.

This clonotype was detected ten times or more. V usage is TRBV5-1 and J usage is TRBJ2-2, with TRBD2 matching over 11 bases. The V and J ends lost 5 bases and 3 bases, in that order; junction bases with no gene match: 3. Germline V CDR1 and CDR2: SGHRS, YFSETQ. The CDR3 length is 15 residues. CDR3 in amino acids: CASSRTSGHTGELFF. The DNA for the CDR3 is TGCGCCAGCAGTAGGACTAGCGGGCACACCGGGGAGCTGTTTTTT.